A single sample gave rise to the 5 T cell receptor beta chains below, sequenced in a study of identical twins. Each CDR3 protein is one row after TCRdb ran MiXCR on the 5' RACE reads. The sample holds around 1.7 million distinct CDR3 sequences, less than 35% seen once. The sequenced sample consisted of cord blood. These receptors all stem from a newborn girl in good health.

This clonotype was counted between two and nine times. The V call is TRBV3-1, the J call TRBJ2-3; 7 bases fit TRBD2. This CDR3 is built from 13 residues. Germline V lookup: CDR1 LGHDT, CDR2 YNNKEL (reference sequence). The trim removed 6 bases at V and 7 bases at J, leaving 7 bases unmatched. DNA for the CDR3: TGTGCCAGCAGGCCCACTAGCGCCAATACGCAGTATTTT. This encodes CASRPTSANTQYF.

The gene calls are TRBV2 and TRBJ1-1, with 12 bases fitting TRBD1. V was pared by 7 bases and J by 3 bases, with 12 bases of the junction left unmatched. Germline V gives CDR1 SNHLY, CDR2 FYNNEI. The CDR3 spans 17 residues. The chain's CDR3 is CASTQGGTGGAYTEAFF. In DNA form, the CDR3 reads TGTGCCAGCACCCAAGGGGGGACAGGGGGCGCATACACTGAAGCTTTCTTT.

V usage is TRBV4-2 and J usage is TRBJ2-2; TRBD2 agrees at 8 bases. V lost 1 base to trimming and J lost 10 bases; unmatched junction nucleotides: 8. The CDR3 totals 15 residues. Germline CDR1 and CDR2: LGHNA and YNFKEQ. This CDR3 reads CASSQGAGGDQELFF. The CDR3 DNA reads TGTGCCAGCAGCCAAGGCGCCGGGGGGGATCAGGAGCTGTTTTTT.

V is TRBV6-1 and J is TRBJ2-5; D might be TRBD2 (6 bases). The DNA end is more similar to TRBJ2-7, so the J call may be wrong. The CDR3 contains 15 residues. CDR1 is MNHNS, CDR2 SASEGT, per germline. CDR3 amino acids: CASSVGCRTTYEQYF. As DNA, the CDR3 is TGTGCCAGCAGTGTGGGCTGTCGGACTACCTACGAGCAGTACTTC.

This clonotype was counted at least ten times. The V gene is TRBV29-1, the J gene TRBJ2-3; D might be TRBD2 (5 bases). The CDR3 contains 14 residues. Between the trimmed V and J ends, which lost 4 bases and 3 bases, there was a span of 14 bases. Germline lookup yields CDR1 SQVTM and CDR2 ANQGSEA. In DNA, the CDR3 is TGCAGCGTTGCCACTAGACCCTGGACAGATACGCAGTATTTT. Translation gives CSVATRPWTDTQYF.